The T cell receptor (beta chain) under discussion was sequenced for a study of T cell responses to AZD1222 COVID-19 vaccine. This table comes from immunoSEQ multiplex PCR, and its TCRdb copy is limited to in-frame clones, with some not included. The sample comprises 130,000 to 150,000 clones, 75% to 85% of which are singletons, and roughly 4.3% rests with the top ten. CDR1 and CDR2 from the germline V gene are SGHTA and FQGNSA. CDR3 length equals 14 residues. V lost 5 bases to trimming and J lost 6 bases; unmatched junction nucleotides: 9. The receptor comes from an adult in good health. Sequencing used peripheral blood, obtained on day 0 of MenACWY control vaccination. V usage is TRBV7-2 and J usage is TRBJ1-1; TRBD1 matches at 7 bases. CDR3 loop: CASSRSSGTAEAFF. The CDR3 nucleotides are TGTGCCAGCAGCCGTAGCTCCGGGACAGCTGAAGCTTTCTTT.